Listed here are 13 T cell receptor beta chains from one sample, sequenced in a study of Ad26.COV2.S vaccination and SARS-CoV-2 variants. Treatment described: over 15 received Ad26.COV2.S at low or high dose, single or two shots; roughly 5 received placebo; per-sample allocation not given. At day 63 after the first vaccine or placebo injection, samples were drawn. The method was immunoSEQ multiplex PCR; TCRdb's version includes in-frame clones alone and lacks a portion of them. The sample lists 300,000 to 350,000 clones, 85% to 90% seen once, with 1.5% to 2.5% in the top ten. The sequencing used peripheral blood, collected in a trial of Ad26.COV2.S vaccine versus placebo. Source of these receptors: a person between 18 and 65 years old who received the Ad26.COV2.S COVID-19 vaccine or a placebo.

The chain joins TRBV9 to TRBJ2-3; TRBD2 matches 11 bases. Germline V CDR1 and CDR2: SGDLS, YYNGEE. V gave up 6 bases and J gave up 2 bases; unmatched junction bases: 5. The CDR3 sequence is 15 residues long. In DNA form, the CDR3 reads TGTGCCAGCACCTTTAGCGGGGGGGCCACAGATACGCAGTATTTT. Protein product: CASTFSGGATDTQYF.

The chain joins TRBV6-6 to TRBJ1-4, with D possibly matching TRBD1 (6 bases). Germline lookup yields CDR1 MNHNY and CDR2 SVGAGI (reference sequence). The CDR3 loop spans 15 amino acids. V was pared by 5 bases and J by 6 bases, with 16 bases between. The CDR3 sequence is CASSDQTGPDEKLFF. CDR3 bases: TGTGCCAGCAGTGATCAGACAGGCCCTGATGAAAAACTGTTTTTT.

This clone was counted only a few times. The rearrangement links TRBV3-1 (or the pseudogene TRBV3-2) to TRBJ2-1; possibly TRBD1 or TRBD2 for D (5 bases each). V dropped 3 bases and J dropped 4 bases, with 13 bases sitting between them. In germline, CDR1 is LGHDT, CDR2 YNNKEL (reference sequence). This CDR3 has 15 amino acids. The CDR3 here is CASSHAGTGYNEQFF. CDR3 nucleotide sequence: TGTGCCAGCAGCCACGCCGGGACGGGTTACAATGAGCAGTTCTTC.

The chain couples TRBV30 to TRBJ2-2, with 9 bases matching TRBD1. This CDR3 has 12 amino acids. Germline CDR1 is GTSNPN and CDR2 is SVGIG (reference sequence). Germline trimming cut 8 bases from V and 6 bases from J; bases unmatched to any gene: 4. CDR3 in DNA: TGTGCCGGTGGACAGGGGTCCGGGGAGCTGTTTTTT. Its protein is CAGGQGSGELFF.

The rearrangement links TRBV3-1 (or the pseudogene TRBV3-2) to TRBJ1-1; TRBD1 aligns across 8 bases. CDR3 length equals 14 residues. Germline CDR1 is LGHDT and CDR2 is YNNKEL (reference sequence). The V segment lost 5 bases and the J segment 3 bases; nucleotides outside the gene matches: 5. As DNA, the CDR3 is TGTGCCAGCAGCGCCCGGGGACAGGACACTGAAGCTTTCTTT. Residues: CASSARGQDTEAFF.

The chain uses TRBV10-1 and TRBJ2-7; 8 nucleotides align to TRBD1. The junction had 7 bases not matched to a gene; V was cut back by 3 bases and J by 3 bases. This CDR3 has 15 amino acids. From germline, CDR1 is WNHNN and CDR2 SYGVQD (reference sequence). CDR3 loop: CASSDRTGSFYEQYF. For the CDR3, the DNA is TGCGCCAGCAGTGATAGGACAGGGTCGTTCTACGAGCAGTACTTC.

The chain is built from TRBV19 and TRBJ2-2; D is unclear. This CDR3 spans 10 amino acids. V was shortened by 7 bases and J by 7 bases, with 4 bases between the two germline ends. The V gene's germline CDR1 is LNHDA and CDR2 SQIVND (reference sequence). CDR3 DNA: TGTGCCAGTATGAGCGGGGAGCTGTTTTTT. It yields the protein CASMSGELFF. The complete variable domain, with remaining parts taken from reference TRBV19 and TRBJ2-2, reads DGGITQSPKYLFRKEGQNVTLSCEQNLNHDAMYWYRQDPGQGLRLIYYSQIVNDFQKGDIAEGYSVSREKKESFPLTVTSAQKNPTAFYLCASMSGELFFGEGSRLTVL.

The rearrangement uses TRBV5-1 and TRBJ2-1; 8 bases map to TRBD2. In germline, CDR1 is SGHRS, CDR2 YFSETQ. Trimming cost V 0 bases and J 0 bases; bases outside gene matches: 2. This CDR3 comprises 16 residues. CDR3 residues: CASSLERGSSYNEQFF. CDR3 nucleotides: TGCGCCAGCAGCTTGGAGCGGGGGAGCTCCTACAATGAGCAGTTCTTC.

This clone was observed once. The V and J genes are TRBV19 and TRBJ1-4, with 7 bases matching TRBD1. This CDR3 comprises 15 residues. Germline-derived CDR1 and CDR2 are LNHDA and SQIVND (reference sequence). J was trimmed by 6 bases and V by 5 bases; bases with no gene match: 9. CDR3 sequence (DNA): TGTGCCAGTAGTCCTATCCGGGACAGCGATGAAAAACTGTTTTTT. Its protein is CASSPIRDSDEKLFF.

DNA of the CDR3: TGCGCCAGCAGCAATACGAGCGGGGGGGCCTCTAAAAATGAGCAGTTCTTC. This codes for CASSNTSGGASKNEQFF. This chain joins TRBV5-1 and TRBJ2-1; TRBD2 matches at 10 bases. From germline, CDR1 is SGHRS and CDR2 YFSETQ. V lost 4 bases to trimming and J lost 7 bases; unmatched junction nucleotides: 14. The CDR3 is 17 amino acids. Together with reference TRBV5-1 and TRBJ2-1, the CDR3 gives the full variable domain: KAGVTQTPRYLIKTRGQQVTLSCSPISGHRSVSWYQQTPGQGLQFLFEYFSETQRNKGNFPGRFSGRQFSNSRSEMNVSTLELGDSALYLCASSNTSGGASKNEQFFGPGTRLTVL.

This chain connects TRBV7-2 to TRBJ2-7; 10 positions agree with TRBD1. Germline V gives CDR1 SGHTA, CDR2 FQGNSA. The CDR3 has 14 amino acids. The trim removed 5 bases at V and 2 bases at J, leaving 3 bases unmatched. CDR3 residues: CASSPTGGPYEQYF. The CDR3 nucleotides read TGTGCCAGCAGCCCGACAGGGGGCCCCTACGAGCAGTACTTC.

This clone has more than one count but fewer than ten. The rearrangement uses TRBV4-2 and TRBJ1-3, with a tentative D call TRBD1 (5 bases). Per the germline V gene, CDR1 is LGHNA and CDR2 is YNFKEQ. V was clipped by 0 bases and J by 1 base, with 7 bases between them. This CDR3 region has 15 residues. CDR3 region: CASSQEGGSGNTIYF. DNA of the CDR3: TGTGCCAGCAGCCAAGAGGGGGGGTCTGGAAACACCATATATTTT.

V is TRBV6-2 or TRBV6-3 and J is TRBJ2-6, with D perhaps assigned TRBD1 or TRBD2 (6 bases each). This CDR3 is built from 15 residues. Trimming took off 4 bases at V and 3 bases at J, with 10 bases between the two ends. CDR1 and CDR2 from the germline V gene are MNHEY and SVGEGT. CDR3 DNA: TGTGCCAGCAGTTCCGGGGGCAATGGGGCCAACGTCCTGACTTTC. Protein: CASSSGGNGANVLTF.